The clone carrying this T cell receptor beta chain was counted ten times or more. Its antigen is unknown. Germline V lookup: CDR1 SGHRS, CDR2 YFSETQ. The CDR3 loop spans 13 amino acids. V gave up 7 bases and J gave up 5 bases, with 13 bases separating them. The data derive from a study of response to subunit inactivated influenza vaccine. Study-wide points: It was the authors' suggestion that each seasonal influenza vaccination recruits few new T cells.

TCRdb redid the calling of the RT-PCR reads with MiXCR, one entry per CDR3 protein. This repertoire shows hundreds of thousands of distinct CDR3 sequences, approximately 14% found once; its top ten account for 7.5% to 8%. The chain couples TRBV5-1 to TRBJ2-1; D gene uncertain. The clonotype comes from a man between 45 and 60 years old who received an inactivated influenza vaccine. The sequencing here drew on PBMCs from blood, taken 14 to 15 days before vaccination. The CDR3 sequence is CASCPLGNNEQFF. For the CDR3, the DNA is TGCGCCAGCTGCCCTTTGGGGAACAATGAGCAGTTCTTC.